One and the same sample provided the 26 T cell receptor beta chains below, sequenced in a study of CXCR3-negative and CXCR3-positive naive CD8 T cells. General observations from the study: Compared with CXCR3-negative naive cells, CXCR3-positive naive cells showed more hydrophobic TRB CDR3s.

UMI-tagged TRB cDNA libraries were built via 5' RACE. TCRdb reprocessed the 5' RACE reads, with one entry per CDR3 protein and no DNA. This repertoire comprises roughly 120,000 distinct CDR3 sequences; its ten largest clones make up 0.5% to 0.7%. Their antigens remain unidentified. The specimen was naive CXCR3+ CD8+ T cells from blood. The subset denotes: CD45RO-CCR7+CD27+CD95- naive CD8+ T cells expressing CXCR3 (TNR3+). These receptors all stem from a human donor in good health. Some clones in this sample may be carry-over from other donors' samples.

This rearrangement joins TRBV20-1 to TRBJ2-1; TCRdb calls TRBD2, which cannot be checked without DNA. This CDR3 spans 15 amino acids. Germline lookup yields CDR1 DFQATT and CDR2 SNEGSKA (reference sequence). CDR3 sequence reads: CSARDSAGLPHEQFF.

The rearrangement links TRBV4-3 to TRBJ2-1; TCRdb indicates TRBD2, and absent DNA this call remains unverified. CDR1 LGHNA and CDR2 YSLEER come from the germline V gene. The length of the CDR3 is 15 residues. The CDR3 loop is CASSQDRGGYGEQFF.

The V call is TRBV15, the J call TRBJ2-5; TCRdb names TRBD2, which stays unverified in the absence of DNA. The germline V gene encodes CDR1 LNHNV and CDR2 YYDKDF (reference sequence). The CDR3 loop spans 15 amino acids. The CDR3 here is CATSRDVGPGETQYF.

The chain uses TRBV7-3 and TRBJ2-7. This CDR3 is built from 14 residues. CDR1 SGHTA and CDR2 FQGTGA come from the germline V gene. This chain's CDR3 is CASSVGGSTNEQYF.

This chain connects TRBV7-3 to TRBJ2-3; TCRdb designates TRBD1, a call that cannot be tested without DNA. Germline values: CDR1 SGHTA, CDR2 FQGTGA. CDR3 length: 13 amino acids. The CDR3 loop reads CASSLSPPDTQYF.

The genes are TRBV6-1 and TRBJ1-4; TCRdb gives TRBD1 as the D gene, but with no DNA this cannot be confirmed. The V gene's germline CDR1 is MNHNS and CDR2 SASEGT. The CDR3 has 16 residues. The CDR3 protein is CASSEAHRGLSEKLFF.

This chain joins TRBV7-9 and TRBJ2-3. The CDR3 length is 11 residues. The germline V gene has CDR1 SEHNR and CDR2 FQNEAQ (reference sequence). CDR3: CASVRSDTQYF.

This chain links TRBV9 with TRBJ1-2. This CDR3 comprises 13 residues. Looked up from germline, CDR1 is SGDLS and CDR2 is YYNGEE. CDR3: CASSPDEGDGYTF. The full variable domain, its missing parts supplied by reference TRBV9 and TRBJ1-2, is DSGVTQTPKHLITATGQRVTLRCSPRSGDLSVYWYQQSLDQGLQFLIQYYNGEERAKGNILERFSAQQFPDLHSELNLSSLELGDSALYFCASSPDEGDGYTFGSGTRLTVV.

The V and J genes are TRBV5-1 and TRBJ2-2; TCRdb's D call, TRBD1, is unchecked because there is no DNA. Germline loops: CDR1 SGHRS, CDR2 YFSETQ. The CDR3 runs 15 residues. This CDR3 reads CASSPTPRGIRELFF.

The chain is built from TRBV12-3 or TRBV12-4 and TRBJ1-1; the D gene TCRdb calls, TRBD1, cannot be checked with no DNA. The CDR3 covers 13 residues. CDR3 protein: CASSPWGNTEAFF.

The V gene is TRBV6-2 or TRBV6-3, the J gene TRBJ2-1; without DNA, the TCRdb call of TRBD2 cannot be checked. This CDR3 region has 11 residues. Germline CDR1 and CDR2: MNHEY and SVGEGT. CDR3 sequence reads: CASSQLGVEFF.

The rearrangement links TRBV10-3 to TRBJ2-1; TCRdb lists TRBD2, though no DNA is available to test this call. The CDR3 is made up of 18 amino acids. Germline values: CDR1 ENHRY, CDR2 SYGVKD. CDR3 protein: CAISEGPSGTSSYNEQFF.

V and J are TRBV7-2 and TRBJ2-1. This CDR3 has 16 amino acids. Per the germline V gene, CDR1 is SGHTA and CDR2 is FQGNSA. The CDR3 loop reads CASSLWNDGWNNEQFF.

The chain carries TRBV6-6 and TRBJ2-1. Germline V gene sequence: CDR1 MNHNY, CDR2 SVGAGI (reference sequence). The CDR3 extends over 13 amino acids. The CDR3 region is CASSYSSVYEQFF.

J is TRBJ1-5 and V is TRBV19; absent DNA, TCRdb's TRBD1 call cannot be checked. Germline assignment: CDR1 LNHDA and CDR2 SQIVND (reference sequence). This CDR3 has 18 residues. The CDR3 reads CASSVRSGTGDSNQPQHF. Variable domain in full (rest from reference TRBV19 and TRBJ1-5): DGGITQSPKYLFRKEGQNVTLSCEQNLNHDAMYWYRQDPGQGLRLIYYSQIVNDFQKGDIAEGYSVSREKKESFPLTVTSAQKNPTAFYLCASSVRSGTGDSNQPQHFGDGTRLSIL.

The rearrangement uses TRBV5-5 and TRBJ1-3; TCRdb's D call of TRBD1 is untestable without DNA. Germline V CDR1 and CDR2: SGHKS, YYEKEE (reference sequence). The CDR3 consists of 15 residues. The CDR3 sequence is CASSLQGFGLDTIYF.

The rearrangement joins TRBV7-2 to TRBJ2-1; TCRdb selects TRBD2, and the lack of DNA leaves this call unchecked. The CDR3 sequence is 17 residues long. Germline loops: CDR1 SGHTA, CDR2 FQGNSA. Here the CDR3 reads CASSPALWGSSYNEQFF.

The genes are TRBV4-3 and TRBJ2-5; TCRdb names TRBD2, which stays unverified in the absence of DNA. From germline, CDR1 is LGHNA and CDR2 YSLEER. The CDR3 sequence is 16 residues long. The CDR3 loop reads CASSQDWAGGQETQYF.

J is TRBJ2-1 and V is TRBV19; the TCRdb D gene call, TRBD2, has no DNA to confirm it. The germline gives CDR1 LNHDA, CDR2 SQIVND (reference sequence). There are 17 residues in the CDR3. This chain's CDR3 is CASSIMSGASGYNEQFF.

The rearrangement links TRBV6-4 to TRBJ2-7; without DNA, the TCRdb call of TRBD1 cannot be checked. This CDR3 comprises 14 residues. Per the germline V gene, CDR1 is MRHNA and CDR2 is SNTAGT. The CDR3 here is CASSQGRRPYEQYF.

V usage is TRBV15 and J usage is TRBJ2-1; the D call of TRBD1 rests on TCRdb alone, since no DNA is present to check it. CDR3 length: 17 amino acids. From germline, CDR1 is LNHNV and CDR2 YYDKDF (reference sequence). This CDR3 reads CATSREGARAPNNEQFF.

This chain joins TRBV13 and TRBJ1-2; TCRdb's assignment of TRBD1 cannot be checked, as there is no DNA. The V gene's germline CDR1 is PRHDT and CDR2 FYEKMQ (reference sequence). This CDR3 is 13 amino acids long. The CDR3 sequence is CASSLRQTDGYTF. The entire variable domain, with the rest obtained from reference TRBV13 and TRBJ1-2, is as follows: AAGVIQSPRHLIKEKRETATLKCYPIPRHDTVYWYQQGPGQDPQFLISFYEKMQSDKGSIPDRFSAQQFSDYHSELNMSSLELGDSALYFCASSLRQTDGYTFGSGTRLTVV.

This chain connects TRBV28 to TRBJ2-7; TCRdb proposes TRBD2, but this gene call is untestable without DNA. The CDR3 is made up of 15 amino acids. Germline CDR1 MDHEN, CDR2 SYDVKM. The CDR3 reads CASRKGTSGSGEQYF.

V gene TRBV20-1 combines with J gene TRBJ2-7; TCRdb reports TRBD2, a call that lacks DNA to check it against. CDR1 is DFQATT and CDR2 is SNEGSKA in the germline V gene (reference sequence). The length of the CDR3 is 14 residues. CDR3 protein: CSANRGLALYEQYF.

The chain links TRBV5-1 to TRBJ1-1; the TCRdb D gene call, TRBD1, has no DNA to confirm it. The CDR3 is 13 residues long. CDR1 SGHRS and CDR2 YFSETQ come from the germline V gene. The CDR3 spells CASSLANRGEAFF.

The chain recombines TRBV11-2 with TRBJ2-7. This CDR3 contains 11 residues. Per the germline V gene, CDR1 is SGHAT and CDR2 is FQNNGV. The CDR3 spells CASSLTYEQYF.